Below, one TCR beta chain is given with its context. Its antigen remains unknown. The data derive from a study of shared clonotypes between healthy human individuals. Study observations and caveats: The donor pool, a small one, limited the genetic and exposure-history diversity represented.

V dropped 2 bases and J dropped 7; count of bases not matched to a gene: 8. Germline CDR1 and CDR2: WNHNN and SYGVQD (reference sequence). The CDR3 spans 14 residues. The data were produced by immunoSEQ multiplex PCR, yet TCRdb's version contains in-frame clones alone and is incomplete. The table records roughly 2.5 million clones, around 94% of them present only once. The specimen was naive CD4+ T cells sorted from blood. Indicated subset: CD45RA+ positively selected. The sequence came from a man younger than 35 in good health. This sequence joins TRBV10-1 and TRBJ2-7, with 7 positions matching TRBD1. This CDR3 reads CASSERKGAVEQYF. The DNA for the CDR3 is TGCGCCAGCAGTGAGCGCAAGGGGGCGGTGGAGCAGTACTTC.